These T cell receptor beta chains were read from a single sample in a study of identical twins. Using its own MiXCR run on the 5' RACE reads, TCRdb lists one record per CDR3 protein. The sample lists approximately 590,000 distinct CDR3 sequences, 9% to 10% occurring once. In addition, the sample was reused for a study of yellow fever vaccine responses in identical twins.

Input material: PBMCs. Receptor source: a woman aged 18 to 35 in good health. Both conserved end residues are part of each CDR3. D genes are given only for firm matches. Rows give clone size only sometimes, using once, few, many, or a class for an expanded clone.

j_gene,v_gene,abundance,d_gene,CDR3aa,CDR3nt
TRBJ2-1,TRBV20-1,few,-,CSAGVTIEQFF,TGCAGTGCTGGGGTGACTATTGAGCAGTTCTTC
TRBJ2-1,TRBV7-9,few,-,CASSSGTVSNEQFF,TGTGCCAGCAGCTCCGGGACGGTCAGCAATGAGCAGTTCTTC
TRBJ2-1,TRBV27,few,TRBD2,CASSPPGLAGSGEQFF,TGTGCCAGCAGTCCCCCGGGACTAGCGGGGTCCGGGGAGCAGTTCTTC
TRBJ2-1,TRBV5-1,-,TRBD2,CASSLAGLAGGQFF,TGCGCCAGCAGCTTGGCCGGACTAGCGGGGGGGCAGTTCTTC
TRBJ2-2,TRBV9,few,-,CASSVEHTGELFF,TGTGCCAGCAGCGTAGAGCATACCGGGGAGCTGTTTTTT
TRBJ2-7,TRBV5-1,many,TRBD1,CASSRSGQGQYEQYF,TGCGCCAGCAGCCGATCCGGACAGGGACAATACGAGCAGTACTTC
TRBJ1-1,TRBV6-1,-,TRBD1,CASSDWTGYTEAFF,TGTGCCAGCAGTGATTGGACAGGGTACACTGAAGCTTTCTTT
TRBJ2-7,TRBV27,few,-,CASSTLSSYEQYF,TGTGCCAGCAGTACTCTAAGCTCCTACGAGCAGTACTTC
TRBJ2-7,TRBV6-2/TRBV6-3,many,-,CASTPGILYEQYF,TGTGCCAGCACCCCAGGAATACTCTACGAGCAGTACTTC
TRBJ2-5,TRBV4-3,many,-,CASSQDRLEGETQYF,TGCGCCAGCAGCCAAGATAGGTTAGAGGGGGAGACCCAGTACTTC
TRBJ2-5,TRBV27,-,TRBD2,CASSLRDGTIQETQYF,TGTGCCAGCAGTTTGCGGGACGGGACTATCCAAGAGACCCAGTACTTC
TRBJ2-3,TRBV3-1,few,-,CASSQLGNTQYF,TGTGCCAGCAGCCAACTGGGGAATACGCAGTATTTT
TRBJ2-1,TRBV29-1,many,-,CSVQRTLGAFYNEQFF,TGCAGCGTTCAGCGAACTTTGGGGGCTTTCTACAATGAGCAGTTCTTC
TRBJ2-3,TRBV28,-,-,CASSDGTKSTDTQYF,TGTGCCAGCAGCGACGGGACAAAGAGCACAGATACGCAGTATTTT
TRBJ2-1,TRBV9,many,TRBD1,CASSPGQASFSRFF,TGTGCCAGCAGCCCGGGACAGGCTTCCTTTTCTCGGTTCTTC
TRBJ2-3,TRBV12-3/TRBV12-4,many,-,CASTRASTDTQYF,TGTGCCAGCACTCGGGCGAGCACAGATACGCAGTATTTT